Included here is one T cell receptor beta chain sequence, with context. The antigen is unknown. Time point of the sample: recipient sample about 28 days before transplant, after cytoreduction. The sample comes from a study of T cell clonotyping in hematopoietic cell transplantation. Whole-study context: Recipients' pretransplant samples followed cytoreduction.

Here immunoSEQ multiplex PCR was the method, and the copy in TCRdb shows in-frame clones only, minus some. The profile covers nearly 5,500 clones, with roughly 85% appearing a single time and 3.5% to 5% taken by the ten largest. After removal of 4 bases from V and 4 bases from J, the junction contained 6 bases not matched to a gene. From germline, CDR1 is MNHNS and CDR2 SASEGT. The CDR3 has 17 amino acids. Findings and caveats of the study: Pathologically expanded recipient clonotypes increased progressively from day 30 to day 180 as diversity fell. No sorting was done, leaving CD4 and CD8 contributions mixed. Few recipient clonotypes overlapped donors; over 97% were de novo at given depth.

The sequencing used peripheral blood mononuclear cells, collected before stem cell transplant. The chain carries TRBV6-1 and TRBJ2-1; 14 nucleotides align to TRBD2. This sequence was found in a man aged 60 to 75 with acute myeloid leukemia. Some clones in this sample may be carry-over from other donors' samples. CDR3: CASSATSGRAGYNEQFF. CDR3 DNA: TGTGCCAGCAGTGCGACTAGCGGGAGGGCCGGTTACAATGAGCAGTTCTTC.